A single sample is the source of the 4 T cell receptor beta chains below, sequenced in a study of T cell repertoires in cytomegalovirus infection. No antigen has been assigned to these receptors. MiXCR was run by TCRdb on the reads, yielding one entry per CDR3 protein. The sample carries nearly 700,000 distinct CDR3 sequences, around 32% recorded once. The material sequenced was cultured PBMCs, taken from culture after CMV antigen stimulation. These receptors came from a human donor in good health (CMV status not recorded). Some clones in this sample may be carry-over from other donors' samples.

This clonotype was seen a few times. The chain employs TRBV12-3 or TRBV12-4 and TRBJ2-5, with TRBD2 identical over 12 bases. The CDR3 has 16 amino acids. The trim removed 2 bases at V and 5 bases at J, leaving 6 bases unmatched. CDR3 protein: CASSLPSGGAGETQYF. For the CDR3, the DNA is TGTGCCAGCAGTTTACCTAGCGGGGGGGCCGGGGAGACCCAGTACTTC.

This clonotype was recorded many times. This chain links TRBV12-3 or TRBV12-4 with TRBJ2-2, with D possibly being TRBD1 or TRBD2 (5 bases each). This CDR3 region has 17 residues. The V and J ends lost 2 bases and 0 bases respectively, with 13 bases between them. In DNA, the CDR3 is TGTGCCAGCAGTTTATCCTTCGGGACGGCGAACACCGGGGAGCTGTTTTTT. This codes for CASSLSFGTANTGELFF.

This clonotype showed up many times. The rearrangement joins TRBV7-2 to TRBJ2-7; D might be TRBD2 (6 bases). V lost 5 bases, J lost 2 bases, and 10 bases lay in between. The V gene's germline CDR1 is SGHTA and CDR2 FQGNSA. This CDR3 region has 13 residues. The DNA for the CDR3 is TGTGCCAGCAGCACCGGGAGCCCCTACGAGCAGTACTTC. Translated, it gives CASSTGSPYEQYF.

This clonotype was found many times. DNA of the CDR3: TGTGCCAGCAGTCGACAGGGGACCTACGAGCAGTACTTC. It codes for CASSRQGTYEQYF. This chain joins TRBV6-5 and TRBJ2-7, with 8 positions matching TRBD1. Germline V gene data show CDR1 as MNHEY and CDR2 as SVGAGI. V shed 5 bases, J shed 2 bases, and the junction held 2 bases outside the gene matches. The CDR3 covers 13 residues.